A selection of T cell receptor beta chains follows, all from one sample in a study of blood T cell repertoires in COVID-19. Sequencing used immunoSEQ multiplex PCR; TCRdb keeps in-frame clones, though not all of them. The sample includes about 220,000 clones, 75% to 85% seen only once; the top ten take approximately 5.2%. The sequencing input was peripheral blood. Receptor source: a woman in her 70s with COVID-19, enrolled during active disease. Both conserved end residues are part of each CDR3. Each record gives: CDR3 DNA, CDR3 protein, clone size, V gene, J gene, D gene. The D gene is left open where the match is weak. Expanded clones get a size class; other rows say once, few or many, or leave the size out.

CDR3 DNA: TGTGCCAGCAGTTTACAGGCTCCCTCCTCCTACGAGCAGTACTTC; CDR3 protein: CASSLQAPSSYEQYF; clone size: few; V gene: TRBV28; J gene: TRBJ2-7; D gene: NA
CDR3 DNA: TGTGCCTGGGAGGGAGGCGGGGGATCCTACAATGAGCAGTTCTTC; CDR3 protein: CAWEGGGGSYNEQFF; clone size: NA; V gene: TRBV30; J gene: TRBJ2-1; D gene: TRBD2
CDR3 DNA: TGTGCCAGCAGGAGACAGGGGGAATCTGAAGCTTTCTTT; CDR3 protein: CASRRQGESEAFF; clone size: NA; V gene: TRBV6-5; J gene: TRBJ1-1; D gene: TRBD1
CDR3 DNA: TGCAGTGCTAGTAGTGCGGGAGGGCCGTCAGATACGCAGTATTTT; CDR3 protein: CSASSAGGPSDTQYF; clone size: NA; V gene: TRBV20-1; J gene: TRBJ2-3; D gene: TRBD2
CDR3 DNA: TGTGCCAGTAAAGGAACTAGCGGGAGAGTGGGACGTGGAGATACGCAGTATTTT; CDR3 protein: CASKGTSGRVGRGDTQYF; clone size: NA; V gene: TRBV19; J gene: TRBJ2-3; D gene: TRBD2
CDR3 DNA: TGTGCCAGCAGCTCCAGGGACTACGAGCAGTACTTC; CDR3 protein: CASSSRDYEQYF; clone size: NA; V gene: TRBV6-2/TRBV6-3; J gene: TRBJ2-7; D gene: NA
CDR3 DNA: TGCGCCAGCAGCTTGTTGGCCCCCACAGATACGCAGTATTTT; CDR3 protein: CASSLLAPTDTQYF; clone size: once; V gene: TRBV5-1; J gene: TRBJ2-3; D gene: NA
CDR3 DNA: TGTGCCAGTAGTACCGGGACAGTTTATGGCTACACCTTC; CDR3 protein: CASSTGTVYGYTF; clone size: NA; V gene: TRBV19; J gene: TRBJ1-2; D gene: TRBD1
CDR3 DNA: TGTGCCAGCAGGCGACAGGGAAATTACGAGCAGTACTTC; CDR3 protein: CASRRQGNYEQYF; clone size: NA; V gene: TRBV28; J gene: TRBJ2-7; D gene: TRBD1
CDR3 DNA: TGTGCCAGCAGTTCGATAACAAACAGGGTTAACTATGGCTACACCTTC; CDR3 protein: CASSSITNRVNYGYTF; clone size: NA; V gene: TRBV28; J gene: TRBJ1-2; D gene: NA
CDR3 DNA: TGTGCCAGCAGTGATTTGGAAGCGGTAGCCAAAAACATTCAGTACTTC; CDR3 protein: CASSDLEAVAKNIQYF; clone size: NA; V gene: TRBV2; J gene: TRBJ2-4; D gene: NA
CDR3 DNA: TGTGCCAGCAGCCTAGGGGGGTTAGCGGGTCCCACCGGGGAGCTGTTTTTT; CDR3 protein: CASSLGGLAGPTGELFF; clone size: once; V gene: TRBV11-3; J gene: TRBJ2-2; D gene: NA
CDR3 DNA: TGTGCCAGCAGGACAGGGATGAGTGGCTACACCTTC; CDR3 protein: CASRTGMSGYTF; clone size: once; V gene: TRBV28; J gene: TRBJ1-2; D gene: TRBD1
CDR3 DNA: TGTGCCAGCAGTTTATATCGGGACAGGGTCGGCTACACCTTC; CDR3 protein: CASSLYRDRVGYTF; clone size: NA; V gene: TRBV28; J gene: TRBJ1-2; D gene: TRBD1
CDR3 DNA: TGTGCCAGCAGCAAAGGAAAGGGGCTAGCGGGAGGGCAGCCATTGGGGCCTGGCACAGATACGCAGTATTTT; CDR3 protein: CASSKGKGLAGGQPLGPGTDTQYF; clone size: NA; V gene: TRBV21-1; J gene: TRBJ2-3; D gene: NA
CDR3 DNA: TGCAGCGTTGAAGAAAGGCTAGCGGGAGTTGTCACCGGGGAGCTGTTTTTT; CDR3 protein: CSVEERLAGVVTGELFF; clone size: NA; V gene: TRBV29-1; J gene: TRBJ2-2; D gene: TRBD2
CDR3 DNA: TGCGCCAGCAGCCCCGGGACAGCAAGGGTTACAGAGACCCAGTACTTC; CDR3 protein: CASSPGTARVTETQYF; clone size: NA; V gene: TRBV10-2; J gene: TRBJ2-5; D gene: TRBD1
CDR3 DNA: TGTGCCAGCAGCAGACAGGGGTCCAATCAGCCCCAGCATTTT; CDR3 protein: CASSRQGSNQPQHF; clone size: NA; V gene: TRBV5-4; J gene: TRBJ1-5; D gene: TRBD1
CDR3 DNA: TGTGCCAGCAGCCCAGGGGGAAACACCATATATTTT; CDR3 protein: CASSPGGNTIYF; clone size: NA; V gene: TRBV11-2; J gene: TRBJ1-3; D gene: NA
CDR3 DNA: TGCGCCAGCAGCTTGGACCCCACAGGGGCGTTAGGTTCACCCCTCCACTTT; CDR3 protein: CASSLDPTGALGSPLHF; clone size: NA; V gene: TRBV5-1; J gene: TRBJ1-6; D gene: TRBD1
CDR3 DNA: TGCGCCAGCACGATTCAGGGGGAAGTCGGTGAAAAACTGTTTTTT; CDR3 protein: CASTIQGEVGEKLFF; clone size: NA; V gene: TRBV4-1; J gene: TRBJ1-4; D gene: TRBD1
CDR3 DNA: TGTGCCAGCAGCCAGGACAGGGAGAGTGGTGAAGCTTTCTTT; CDR3 protein: CASSQDRESGEAFF; clone size: NA; V gene: TRBV14; J gene: TRBJ1-1; D gene: TRBD1
CDR3 DNA: TGTGCCAGCAGTACCGTCCTAGCTCGCACAGATACGCAGTATTTT; CDR3 protein: CASSTVLARTDTQYF; clone size: few; V gene: TRBV28; J gene: TRBJ2-3; D gene: NA
CDR3 DNA: TGTGCCAGCTCACCACCTTCCGGGTTTGAAGCTTTCTTT; CDR3 protein: CASSPPSGFEAFF; clone size: once; V gene: TRBV18; J gene: TRBJ1-1; D gene: NA
CDR3 DNA: TGTGCCATCAGTGGACAGTTAGACTATAATTCACCCCTCCACTTT; CDR3 protein: CAISGQLDYNSPLHF; clone size: NA; V gene: TRBV10-3; J gene: TRBJ1-6; D gene: NA
CDR3 DNA: TGTGCCAGCAACCCGACAGGGGGCACCGGGGAGCTGTTTTTT; CDR3 protein: CASNPTGGTGELFF; clone size: NA; V gene: TRBV7-2; J gene: TRBJ2-2; D gene: TRBD1
CDR3 DNA: TGTGCCAGTGCCGGGACAGGTTCCCTGGGGAGCAATCAGCCCCAGCATTTT; CDR3 protein: CASAGTGSLGSNQPQHF; clone size: NA; V gene: TRBV19; J gene: TRBJ1-5; D gene: TRBD1
CDR3 DNA: TGTGCCAGCAGCCTTCTTTCGGGTCCCGGGGAGCTGTTTTTT; CDR3 protein: CASSLLSGPGELFF; clone size: NA; V gene: TRBV7-2; J gene: TRBJ2-2; D gene: NA
CDR3 DNA: TGCGCCAGCAGCCCAAGGGTCGGGGGTCTCTACGAGCAGTACTTC; CDR3 protein: CASSPRVGGLYEQYF; clone size: NA; V gene: TRBV5-1; J gene: TRBJ2-7; D gene: NA
CDR3 DNA: TGTGCCATCAGTGTGGGGACAGGCACAGATACGCAGTATTTT; CDR3 protein: CAISVGTGTDTQYF; clone size: NA; V gene: TRBV10-3; J gene: TRBJ2-3; D gene: TRBD1
CDR3 DNA: TGCGCCAGCAGCCAAGGCTACAGCACAGATACGCAGTATTTT; CDR3 protein: CASSQGYSTDTQYF; clone size: NA; V gene: TRBV4-3; J gene: TRBJ2-3; D gene: NA
CDR3 DNA: TGTGCCAGCGGTTTCGACAGAAATTATGGCTACACCTTC; CDR3 protein: CASGFDRNYGYTF; clone size: NA; V gene: TRBV6-4; J gene: TRBJ1-2; D gene: NA
CDR3 DNA: TGTGCCAGTAGTCCTACTACAGGTACCTATGGCTACACCTTC; CDR3 protein: CASSPTTGTYGYTF; clone size: NA; V gene: TRBV19; J gene: TRBJ1-2; D gene: NA
CDR3 DNA: TGCGCCAGCAGCTATTACTTGCGGGAAAGGGGTGCAGATACGCAGTATTTT; CDR3 protein: CASSYYLRERGADTQYF; clone size: NA; V gene: TRBV5-1; J gene: TRBJ2-3; D gene: NA
CDR3 DNA: TGTGCCAGCAGGGACAGCCTTAATGAAAAACTGTTTTTT; CDR3 protein: CASRDSLNEKLFF; clone size: few; V gene: TRBV6-5; J gene: TRBJ1-4; D gene: NA
CDR3 DNA: TGTGCCAGCAGTGAACCTGGGGGACTCGGGGAGCTGTTTTTT; CDR3 protein: CASSEPGGLGELFF; clone size: NA; V gene: TRBV25-1; J gene: TRBJ2-2; D gene: NA
CDR3 DNA: TGTGCCAGCAGCTTGACGGGAGAGCAGTACTTC; CDR3 protein: CASSLTGEQYF; clone size: NA; V gene: TRBV7-9; J gene: TRBJ2-7; D gene: NA
CDR3 DNA: TGTGCCAGCAGTTACCAAAGCTGGAGCTCCTACAATGAGCAGTTCTTC; CDR3 protein: CASSYQSWSSYNEQFF; clone size: NA; V gene: TRBV6-5; J gene: TRBJ2-1; D gene: NA
CDR3 DNA: TGTGCCAGCAGCCCAATCGGAGGTCGGTTCAATGAGCAGTTCTTC; CDR3 protein: CASSPIGGRFNEQFF; clone size: NA; V gene: TRBV4-2; J gene: TRBJ2-1; D gene: NA
CDR3 DNA: TGTGCCAGCAGTTACACGACAGGGGATCAGCCCCAGCATTTT; CDR3 protein: CASSYTTGDQPQHF; clone size: NA; V gene: TRBV6-2/TRBV6-3; J gene: TRBJ1-5; D gene: TRBD1
CDR3 DNA: TGCGCCAGCAGCCAGACACAGGGTTGGGCCGGGGAGCTGTTTTTT; CDR3 protein: CASSQTQGWAGELFF; clone size: NA; V gene: TRBV4-3; J gene: TRBJ2-2; D gene: NA
CDR3 DNA: TGTGCCAGCAGTTTACAGCAGGGGAGCTCTGGAAACACCATATATTTT; CDR3 protein: CASSLQQGSSGNTIYF; clone size: NA; V gene: TRBV28; J gene: TRBJ1-3; D gene: NA
CDR3 DNA: TGTGCCAGCAGTAGACCCGGGATGATATTATGGGGCTACACCTTC; CDR3 protein: CASSRPGMILWGYTF; clone size: NA; V gene: TRBV11-3; J gene: TRBJ1-2; D gene: NA
CDR3 DNA: TGTGCTAGTGGTTTGGTAATCGGGGTCACCGGGGAGCTGTTTTTT; CDR3 protein: CASGLVIGVTGELFF; clone size: NA; V gene: TRBV12-5; J gene: TRBJ2-2; D gene: NA
CDR3 DNA: TGTGCCAGCTCACCAATATCGGGACCCGGGAGCACTGAAGCTTTCTTT; CDR3 protein: CASSPISGPGSTEAFF; clone size: NA; V gene: TRBV18; J gene: TRBJ1-1; D gene: NA
CDR3 DNA: TGTGCCAGCAGCTTAGAACAGTTGAACACTGAAGCTTTCTTT; CDR3 protein: CASSLEQLNTEAFF; clone size: NA; V gene: TRBV7-8; J gene: TRBJ1-1; D gene: NA